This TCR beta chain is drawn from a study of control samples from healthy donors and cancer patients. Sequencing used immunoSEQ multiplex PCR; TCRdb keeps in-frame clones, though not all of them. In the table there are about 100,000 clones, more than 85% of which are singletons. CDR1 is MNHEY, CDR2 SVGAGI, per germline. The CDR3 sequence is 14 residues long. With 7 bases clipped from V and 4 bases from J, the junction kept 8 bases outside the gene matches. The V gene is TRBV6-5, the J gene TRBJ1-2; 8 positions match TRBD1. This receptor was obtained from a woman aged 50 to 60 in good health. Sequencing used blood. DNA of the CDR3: TGTGCCAGCAAGCCCGACAGGGGAATCTATGGCTACACCTTC. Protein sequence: CASKPDRGIYGYTF.